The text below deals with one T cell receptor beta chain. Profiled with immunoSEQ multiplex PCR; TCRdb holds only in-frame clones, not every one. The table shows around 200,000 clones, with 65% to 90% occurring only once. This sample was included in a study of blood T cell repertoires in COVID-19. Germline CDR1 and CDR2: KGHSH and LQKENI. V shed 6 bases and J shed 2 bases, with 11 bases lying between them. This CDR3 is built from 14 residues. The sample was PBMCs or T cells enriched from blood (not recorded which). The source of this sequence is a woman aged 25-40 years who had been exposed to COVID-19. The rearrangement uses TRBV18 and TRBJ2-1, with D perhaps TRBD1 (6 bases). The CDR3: CASSQQGTYNEQFF. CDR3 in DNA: TGTGCCAGCTCGCAACAGGGAACCTACAATGAGCAGTTCTTC.